Following are 5 T cell receptor beta chains from one sample sequenced in a study of Graves' ophthalmopathy and Graves' hyperthyroidism. The sequenced template was RNA, covering the TCR beta CDR3 region. RT-PCR in the first round used HTBI primers; a second-round multiplex PCR followed. TCRdb processed the multiplex PCR reads anew with MiXCR; each CDR3 protein has one entry. The data show 900,000 to 1,200,000 distinct CDR3 sequences, 35% to 40% seen once. The specimen sequenced was peripheral blood or thyroid tissue (not recorded which). These receptors were taken from an adult man with Graves' hyperthyroidism.

This clonotype has ten or more counts. The chain combines TRBV19 with TRBJ1-2, with D possibly being TRBD1 (6 bases). CDR3 size: 14 residues. The germline CDR1 and CDR2 sequences are LNHDA and SQIVND (reference sequence). Trimming shortened V by 4 bases and J by 3 bases, and 12 bases separated the two germline ends. CDR3: CASSNHRVHYGYTF. CDR3 in DNA: TGTGCCAGTAGTAACCACAGGGTTCACTATGGCTACACCTTC.

The V call is TRBV5-1, the J call TRBJ1-2; D is possibly TRBD1 (5 bases). Germline CDR1 is SGHRS and CDR2 is YFSETQ. The CDR3 sequence is 12 residues long. Trimming took 3 bases from V and 13 from J, leaving 16 bases between them. Here the CDR3 reads CASSSPGRIFTF. CDR3 DNA: TGCGCCAGCAGCTCCCCGGGACGAATCTTCACCTTC. The whole variable domain, remainder taken from reference TRBV5-1 and TRBJ1-2, is KAGVTQTPRYLIKTRGQQVTLSCSPISGHRSVSWYQQTPGQGLQFLFEYFSETQRNKGNFPGRFSGRQFSNSRSEMNVSTLELGDSALYLCASSSPGRIFTFGSGTRLTVV.

In this sample, this clonotype turned up many times. The genes are TRBV20-1 and TRBJ1-1, with D possibly matching TRBD1 (5 bases). The CDR3 runs to 11 residues. CDR1 is DFQATT, CDR2 SNEGSKA, per germline (reference sequence). For the CDR3, the DNA is TGCAGCGCCCGAGGGGACACTGAAGCTTTCTTT. This gives the protein CSARGDTEAFF.

Turning to this clonotype: This may come from a read error, since a much larger clone is one base off. V gene TRBV4-1 combines with J gene TRBJ1-2, with D uncertain. The CDR3 extends over 13 amino acids. The germline CDR1 and CDR2 sequences are MGHRA and YSYEKL. CDR3 sequence: CASSQDWPDGYAF. CDR3 DNA sequence: TGCGCCAGCAGCCAAGATTGGCCGGATGGCTACGCCTTC.

The rearrangement uses TRBV15 and TRBJ2-2; the match to TRBD1 covers 11 bases. Germline V gene sequence: CDR1 LNHNV, CDR2 YYDKDF (reference sequence). Trimming at V came to 3 bases and at J to 5 bases, leaving 2 bases not matched to a gene. The CDR3 has 15 amino acids. The CDR3 DNA follows: TGTGCCACCAGCAGGGACAGGGGGCGGACCGGGGAGCTGTTTTTT. It specifies CATSRDRGRTGELFF.